This T cell receptor beta chain originates from a study of low-dose radiotherapy and immunotherapy resistance in tumors. In the study overall: At a dose of 200 mg/m2, intravenous cyclophosphamide was given every two weeks, one day before radiation and immunotherapy.

First-strand cDNA used TRAV- and TRBV-specific primers, covering alpha and beta chains. TCR amplification involved about 19 PCR cycles with a constant-region primer and V-primer adapter. One entry per CDR3 protein, called by TCRdb with MiXCR from the reads. Among about 60,000 distinct CDR3 sequences listed, roughly a quarter were seen once. This sample's time point: before trial treatment. The donors, trial participants, received nivolumab, ipilimumab, aspirin, low-dose cyclophosphamide and low-dose radiotherapy. Germline CDR1 MNHEY, CDR2 SVGEGT. The CDR3 loop spans 13 amino acids. Trimming took 6 bases from V and 5 from J, leaving 13 bases between them. This clonotype came up many times.

The sample here was PBMCs, taken before treatment. J is TRBJ2-5 and V is TRBV6-2 or TRBV6-3, with D perhaps assigned TRBD1 or TRBD2 (5 bases each). The receptor comes from a male donor with prostate cancer. DNA for the CDR3: TGTGCCAGCAGATTTCCGGGGCGGGAGACCCAGTACTTC. Translated: CASRFPGRETQYF.